This T cell receptor (beta chain) was found in a study of T cell responses to AZD1222 COVID-19 vaccine. Some clones are missing from TCRdb's copy, which holds only in-frame ones; the method was immunoSEQ multiplex PCR. Among approximately 84,000 clones listed, 70% to 90% were seen once. Looked up from germline, CDR1 is GTSNPN and CDR2 is SVGIG (reference sequence). There are 13 residues in the CDR3. V shed 0 bases and J shed 3 bases, with 6 bases lying between them. The chain is built from TRBV30 and TRBJ1-5; D is ambiguous. The clonotype comes from an adult who received the AZD1222 COVID-19 vaccine. Source: peripheral blood, taken 28 days after the second AZD1222 dose. The CDR3 is CAWSVRNNQPQHF. The CDR3 nucleotides are TGTGCCTGGAGTGTACGAAACAATCAGCCCCAGCATTTT.